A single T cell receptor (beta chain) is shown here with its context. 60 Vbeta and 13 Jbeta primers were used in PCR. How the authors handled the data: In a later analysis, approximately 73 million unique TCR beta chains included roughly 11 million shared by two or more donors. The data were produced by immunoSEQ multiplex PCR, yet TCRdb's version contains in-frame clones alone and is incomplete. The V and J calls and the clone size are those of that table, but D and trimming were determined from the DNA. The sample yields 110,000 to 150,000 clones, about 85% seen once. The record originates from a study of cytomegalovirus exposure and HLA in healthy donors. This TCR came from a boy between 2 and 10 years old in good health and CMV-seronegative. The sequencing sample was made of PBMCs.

CDR3 protein: CSVEREVNIQYF. The CDR3 DNA sequence: TGCAGCGTTGAACGGGAGGTAAACATTCAGTACTTC. V gene TRBV29-1 combines with J gene TRBJ2-4, with 7 nucleotides matching TRBD2. Trimming at V came to 2 bases and at J to 6 bases, leaving 1 base not matched to a gene. Germline CDR1 reads SQVTM; CDR2 reads ANQGSEA. The length of the CDR3 is 12 residues.